What follows are 29 T cell receptor beta chains derived from one specimen sequenced in a study of blood T cell repertoires in COVID-19. The method was immunoSEQ multiplex PCR; TCRdb's version includes in-frame clones alone and lacks a portion of them. The table has roughly 130,000 clones, about 90% seen once. Source material: peripheral blood. The receptors originated from a woman aged 55-75 years with acute or convalescent COVID-19.

This clone was seen a few times. The rearrangement joins TRBV9 to TRBJ1-6; D gene unclear. This CDR3 is built from 16 residues. The germline V and J ends were trimmed by 0 bases and 9 bases, with 16 bases remaining between them. Germline CDR1 is SGDLS and CDR2 is YYNGEE. CDR3 nucleotide sequence: TGTGCCAGCAGCGTAGATCAGAGGGAGGGCTTTTCACCCCTCCACTTT. Protein product: CASSVDQREGFSPLHF.

This chain joins TRBV11-1 and TRBJ1-1; D gene unclear. This CDR3 has 12 residues. The V and J ends lost 5 bases and 11 bases respectively, with 15 bases between them. The germline V gene encodes CDR1 SGHAT and CDR2 FQDESV (reference sequence). The CDR3 DNA follows: TGTGCCAGCAGCGCCAGTAACTACGGGGCTTTCTTT. Residues: CASSASNYGAFF. Full variable domain (outside the CDR3, taken from reference TRBV11-1 and TRBJ1-1): EAEVAQSPRYKITEKSQAVAFWCDPISGHATLYWYRQILGQGPELLVQFQDESVVDDSQLPKDRFSAERLKGVDSTLKIQPAELGDSAMYLCASSASNYGAFFGQGTRLTVV.

This chain links TRBV25-1 with TRBJ2-1; 11 nucleotides match TRBD2. The CDR3 totals 16 residues. Germline V lookup: CDR1 MGHDK, CDR2 SYGVNS. The V gene end was trimmed by 1 base and the J gene end by 8 bases; junction bases not matched to a gene: 7. CDR3 loop: CASSESSGRIVDEQFF. The DNA for the CDR3 is TGTGCCAGCAGTGAATCTAGCGGGAGGATCGTTGATGAGCAGTTCTTC.

This clone has only a few counts. The genes are TRBV5-4 and TRBJ1-1; TRBD1 might be the D (6 bases). Germline V gene data show CDR1 as SGHNT and CDR2 as YYREEE (reference sequence). The CDR3 has 14 amino acids. V lost 2 bases to trimming and J lost 3 bases, with 11 bases between them. The CDR3 here is CASSFRGGYTEAFF. CDR3 DNA: TGTGCCAGCAGCTTTAGGGGGGGCTACACTGAAGCTTTCTTT.

V gene TRBV5-1 combines with J gene TRBJ2-1; tentatively, D is TRBD2 (6 bases). The germline V gene has CDR1 SGHRS and CDR2 YFSETQ. This CDR3 is built from 11 residues. Trimming left V 4 bases short and J 10 bases short, with 9 bases between. CDR3 region: CASSRDSEQFF. CDR3 nucleotide sequence: TGCGCCAGCAGCCGGGACTCGGAGCAGTTCTTC.

The chain combines TRBV10-3 with TRBJ2-4, with TRBD1 matching over 10 bases. V shed 10 bases, J shed 5 bases, and the junction held 2 bases outside the gene matches. CDR3 length: 12 residues. Per the germline V gene, CDR1 is ENHRY and CDR2 is SYGVKD. The CDR3 loop is CATGTGENIQYF. The CDR3 DNA reads TGTGCCACAGGGACAGGGGAAAACATTCAGTACTTC.

This chain links TRBV6-2 or TRBV6-3 with TRBJ2-7; 8 bases line up with TRBD1. Germline values: CDR1 MNHEY, CDR2 SVGEGT. CDR3 length: 16 amino acids. V lost 2 bases to trimming and J lost 3 bases; unmatched junction nucleotides: 9. For the CDR3, the DNA is TGTGCCAGCAGTTACAACCCCGGGACAGGAAGCTACGAGCAGTACTTC. Amino acids: CASSYNPGTGSYEQYF.

J is TRBJ1-2 and V is TRBV6-5; a possible D gene is TRBD1 (5 bases). The ends were cut back, 0 bases at V and 6 bases at J, with 17 bases in the middle. The V gene's germline CDR1 is MNHEY and CDR2 SVGAGI. This CDR3 has 16 residues. For the CDR3, the DNA is TGTGCCAGCAGTTACTCCTCCCCGGCGGGGGAAGATGGCTACACCTTC. Protein: CASSYSSPAGEDGYTF.

CDR3 amino acids: CASSSGPNQPQHF. CDR3 in DNA: TGTGCCAGCAGCTCCGGTCCCAATCAGCCCCAGCATTTT. The chain employs TRBV7-2 and TRBJ1-5, with D unresolved. The CDR3 is 13 amino acids. The germline V and J ends were trimmed by 4 bases and 3 bases, with 7 bases remaining between them. Germline CDR1 reads SGHTA; CDR2 reads FQGNSA. The variable domain in full, completed from reference TRBV7-2 and TRBJ1-5, reads GAGVSQSPSNKVTEKGKDVELRCDPISGHTALYWYRQSLGQGLEFLIYFQGNSAPDKSGLPSDRFSAERTGGSVSTLTIQRTQQEDSAVYLCASSSGPNQPQHFGDGTRLSIL.

This chain links TRBV7-8 with TRBJ1-1; weak D call: TRBD1 (6 bases). This CDR3 comprises 15 residues. Deletions cut 6 bases from V and 4 bases from J, with 18 bases between. Germline CDR1 SGHVS, CDR2 FQNEAQ. CDR3 nucleotides: TGTGCCAGCAGTTTTCTGACAGGTGCGGGCACTGAAGCTTTCTTT. It encodes CASSFLTGAGTEAFF.

This chain's CDR3 is CASSAGGTANHEQYF. The CDR3 coding sequence is TGCGCCAGCAGCGCAGGCGGGACAGCGAACCACGAGCAGTACTTC. The V gene is TRBV5-1, the J gene TRBJ2-7; D may be TRBD1 (7 bases). This CDR3 is built from 15 residues. CDR1 and CDR2 from the germline V gene are SGHRS and YFSETQ. Trimming shortened V by 4 bases and J by 5 bases, and 19 bases separated the two germline ends. The whole variable domain, filled in from reference TRBV5-1 and TRBJ2-7, reads KAGVTQTPRYLIKTRGQQVTLSCSPISGHRSVSWYQQTPGQGLQFLFEYFSETQRNKGNFPGRFSGRQFSNSRSEMNVSTLELGDSALYLCASSAGGTANHEQYFGPGTRLTVT.

CDR3 DNA: TGTGCCAGCAGCCCGGAGCTAAATTCACCCCTCCACTTT. Protein product: CASSPELNSPLHF. This chain links TRBV3-1 (or the pseudogene TRBV3-2) with TRBJ1-6; D remains unclear. Germline CDR1 reads LGHDT; CDR2 reads YNNKEL (reference sequence). V gave up 4 bases and J gave up 7 bases, with 8 bases separating them. The CDR3 is 13 residues long.

The chain employs TRBV5-4 and TRBJ2-5, with 8 bases lining up with TRBD2. This CDR3 contains 17 residues. The junction had 15 bases not matched to a gene; V was cut back by 3 bases and J by 5 bases. In germline, CDR1 is SGHNT, CDR2 YYREEE (reference sequence). This chain's CDR3 is CASSSELIAGRRETQYF. CDR3 in DNA: TGTGCCAGCAGCTCAGAACTCATAGCGGGACGGCGGGAGACCCAGTACTTC.

The chain joins TRBV6-1 to TRBJ2-7; 9 bases match TRBD2. Germline V gene sequence: CDR1 MNHNS, CDR2 SASEGT. V shed 0 bases and J 9 bases; nucleotides not matched to a gene: 6. This CDR3 contains 14 residues. The CDR3 spells CASSEAREGVPQYF. CDR3 coding DNA: TGTGCCAGCAGTGAAGCGCGGGAGGGTGTGCCGCAGTACTTC.

V gene TRBV6-2 or TRBV6-3 combines with J gene TRBJ2-3; D is perhaps TRBD1 (6 bases). Germline CDR1 is MNHEY and CDR2 is SVGEGT. The CDR3 loop spans 18 amino acids. The V gene lost 2 bases and the J gene lost 2 bases, with 20 bases spanning the gap. The CDR3 sequence: CASSYAGVGARITDTQYF. CDR3 DNA sequence: TGTGCCAGCAGTTACGCAGGGGTAGGGGCACGGATCACAGATACGCAGTATTTT.

This chain links TRBV28 with TRBJ2-1; 9 bases fit TRBD2. The germline V gene encodes CDR1 MDHEN and CDR2 SYDVKM. V lost 3 bases and J lost 7; bases outside the gene matches: 7. The CDR3 has 15 amino acids. Here the CDR3 DNA reads TGTGCCAGCAGTTTTTATAGGCTAGCGGGGAATGAGCAGTTCTTC. This encodes CASSFYRLAGNEQFF.

The chain couples TRBV27 to TRBJ1-1; the match to TRBD1 covers 7 bases. Per the germline V gene, CDR1 is MNHEY and CDR2 is SMNVEV (reference sequence). The CDR3 loop spans 14 amino acids. V dropped 5 bases and J dropped 10; count of bases not matched to a gene: 13. The DNA of the CDR3 is TGTGCCAGCAGTCGGGTAGGGGGCGGGCTGGGAGCTTTCTTT. It yields the protein CASSRVGGGLGAFF.

V is TRBV5-1 and J is TRBJ1-6; D not certain. The CDR3 has 13 amino acids. The V gene's germline CDR1 is SGHRS and CDR2 YFSETQ. Trimming left V 0 bases short and J 10 bases short, with 8 bases between. The CDR3 reads CASSLVSGSPLHF. The CDR3 DNA reads as TGCGCCAGCAGCTTGGTTTCGGGATCACCCCTCCACTTT.

This clone showed up just a few times. The chain recombines TRBV19 with TRBJ2-3; 9 bases align to TRBD2. This CDR3 is 15 amino acids long. Germline V CDR1 and CDR2: LNHDA, SQIVND (reference sequence). Germline trimming cut 6 bases from V and 3 bases from J; bases unmatched to any gene: 7. As DNA, the CDR3 is TGTGCCAGTAGGTCCACGGGACTAGCAACAGATACGCAGTATTTT. Translation: CASRSTGLATDTQYF.

This clone has more than one count but fewer than ten. This chain uses TRBV19 with TRBJ1-5, with 9 bases lining up with TRBD1. The CDR3 consists of 16 residues. The germline gives CDR1 LNHDA, CDR2 SQIVND (reference sequence). After removal of 5 bases from V and 1 base from J, the junction contained 6 bases not matched to a gene. The CDR3 spells CASSPLDRGSNQPQHF. In DNA form, the CDR3 reads TGTGCCAGTAGTCCGCTGGACAGGGGAAGCAATCAGCCCCAGCATTTT. Full variable domain (missing parts from reference TRBV19 and TRBJ1-5): DGGITQSPKYLFRKEGQNVTLSCEQNLNHDAMYWYRQDPGQGLRLIYYSQIVNDFQKGDIAEGYSVSREKKESFPLTVTSAQKNPTAFYLCASSPLDRGSNQPQHFGDGTRLSIL.

The chain is built from TRBV19 and TRBJ1-1; perhaps TRBD1 as D (5 bases). From germline, CDR1 is LNHDA and CDR2 SQIVND (reference sequence). CDR3 length: 14 amino acids. The V end was cut by 5 bases, the J end by 1 base, with 11 bases between. Here the CDR3 reads CASSSGLQNTEAFF. The CDR3 DNA follows: TGTGCCAGTAGTTCGGGACTCCAGAACACTGAAGCTTTCTTT.

The chain recombines TRBV7-6 with TRBJ2-1; 10 bases are shared with TRBD2. CDR1 is SGHVS, CDR2 FNYEAQ, per germline. Trimming removed 4 bases from V and 0 bases from J; junction bases left unmatched: 6. This CDR3 has 17 amino acids. CDR3: CASSSHIAGGSYNEQFF. The DNA for the CDR3 is TGTGCCAGCAGCTCTCATATAGCGGGAGGCTCCTACAATGAGCAGTTCTTC. The full variable domain, its missing parts supplied by reference TRBV7-6 and TRBJ2-1, is GAGVSQSPRYKVTKRGQDVALRCDPISGHVSLYWYRQALGQGPEFLTYFNYEAQQDKSGLPNDRFSAERPEGSISTLTIQRTEQRDSAMYRCASSSHIAGGSYNEQFFGPGTRLTVL.

The count of this clone is one. The rearrangement links TRBV6-5 to TRBJ2-2; unclear D gene. The germline V gene encodes CDR1 MNHEY and CDR2 SVGAGI. V gave up 4 bases and J gave up 1 base, with 10 bases separating them. The CDR3 totals 15 residues. The chain's CDR3 is CASSSNGLNTGELFF. CDR3 DNA sequence: TGTGCCAGCAGTTCCAACGGTTTGAACACCGGGGAGCTGTTTTTT.

The rearrangement joins TRBV28 to TRBJ1-2; D perhaps matches TRBD1 (6 bases). Germline CDR1 and CDR2: MDHEN and SYDVKM. V shed 8 bases and J shed 4 bases, with 11 bases lying between them. The CDR3 extends over 12 amino acids. The CDR3 reads CASSDSGYGYTF. In nucleotides, the CDR3 is TGTGCCAGCTCGGACAGTGGCTATGGCTACACCTTC.

The rearrangement uses TRBV15 and TRBJ2-3, with D perhaps matching TRBD1 (6 bases). Germline CDR1 reads LNHNV; CDR2 reads YYDKDF (reference sequence). CDR3 length equals 14 residues. V lost 0 bases, J lost 6 bases, and 10 bases lay in between. The CDR3: CATSRDQRGDTQYF. CDR3 DNA: TGTGCCACCAGCAGAGATCAGAGGGGGGATACGCAGTATTTT.

This clone was seen just once. The rearrangement joins TRBV2 to TRBJ1-1, with TRBD1 matching over 7 bases. Germline V CDR1 and CDR2: SNHLY, FYNNEI. V dropped 3 bases and J dropped 4; count of bases not matched to a gene: 2. CDR3 length: 13 amino acids. Here the CDR3 reads CASSEPGGTEAFF. The CDR3 DNA sequence: TGTGCCAGCAGTGAGCCAGGGGGCACTGAAGCTTTCTTT.

The J gene is TRBJ1-5, the V gene TRBV6-5, with 9 bases that match TRBD1. The CDR3 loop spans 15 amino acids. V lost 6 bases and J lost 5; bases outside the gene matches: 8. In germline, CDR1 is MNHEY, CDR2 SVGAGI. Here the CDR3 reads CASRDYRGRDQPQHF. The CDR3 DNA reads TGTGCCAGCAGGGATTACAGGGGGCGGGATCAGCCCCAGCATTTT.

This sequence joins TRBV5-8 and TRBJ1-1, with 8 bases fitting TRBD1. Germline V CDR1 and CDR2: SGHTS, YDEGEE. The CDR3 sequence is 14 residues long. The ends lost 2 bases at V and 5 bases at J; junction bases unmatched: 5. CDR3 region: CASSFTGGWTEAFF. CDR3 nucleotides: TGTGCCAGCAGCTTTACAGGGGGTTGGACTGAAGCTTTCTTT.

This chain joins TRBV5-1 and TRBJ2-5; no firm D call. V dropped 0 bases and J dropped 3 bases, with 6 bases sitting between them. This CDR3 contains 13 residues. Germline CDR1 reads SGHRS; CDR2 reads YFSETQ. The CDR3 region has the DNA TGCGCCAGCAGCTTGGTCGTCGAAGAGACCCAGTACTTC. Protein product: CASSLVVEETQYF.